Listed below are T cell receptor beta chains from one sample, sequenced in a study of regulatory T cells in long-lasting Graves disease. Via MiXCR, TCRdb re-called the multiplex PCR reads, giving one row per CDR3 protein. This table holds hundreds of thousands of distinct CDR3 sequences, roughly 15% found once. The same sample was also used in a study of T cells in Graves' hyperthyroidism and ophthalmopathy.

Sequencing was performed on peripheral blood mononuclear cells (PBMCs), taken at new diagnosis, from a patient treated with antithyroid drugs. The receptors shown here come from a woman in her 30s with Graves disease. CDR3s include the opening cysteine and the closing phenylalanine or tryptophan. Each record gives: V gene, clone size, J gene, D gene, CDR3 DNA, CDR3 protein. D genes are given only for firm matches. Size is stated for part of the rows, as once, few or many counts, or as a class when the clone is expanded.

v_call: TRBV3-1; clone_size: many; j_call: TRBJ2-1; d_call: -; cdr3_nt: TGTGCCAGCAGCCACTTTCTGGACAATGAGCAGTTCTTC; cdr3_aa: CASSHFLDNEQFF
v_call: TRBV4-3; clone_size: many; j_call: TRBJ2-1; d_call: -; cdr3_nt: TGCGCCAGCAGCCAAGAACCCAGGGCCTACAATGAGCAGTTCTTC; cdr3_aa: CASSQEPRAYNEQFF
v_call: TRBV4-2; clone_size: -; j_call: TRBJ1-4; d_call: -; cdr3_nt: TGTGCCAGCAGCCAAGAAAACTTTCGGCAACTAGGCGGTGAAAAACTGTTTTTT; cdr3_aa: CASSQENFRQLGGEKLFF
v_call: TRBV27; clone_size: many; j_call: TRBJ2-5; d_call: TRBD2; cdr3_nt: TGTGCCAGCAGTTTAAGGACTAGCGGGATGGGGACCCAGTACTTC; cdr3_aa: CASSLRTSGMGTQYF
v_call: TRBV29-1; clone_size: many; j_call: TRBJ1-1; d_call: TRBD1; cdr3_nt: TGCAGCGTTACGGACAGGGGCCGAGCGGGCACTGAAGCTTTCTTT; cdr3_aa: CSVTDRGRAGTEAFF
v_call: TRBV20-1; clone_size: many; j_call: TRBJ1-6; d_call: -; cdr3_nt: TGCAGTGCTAGAGATGGAGGGCTGCCAAATTCACCCCTCCACTTT; cdr3_aa: CSARDGGLPNSPLHF
v_call: TRBV5-1; clone_size: few; j_call: TRBJ2-5; d_call: -; cdr3_nt: TGCGCCAGCAGCTCCCGGAGAACCCAAGAGACCCAGTACTTC; cdr3_aa: CASSSRRTQETQYF
v_call: TRBV19; clone_size: -; j_call: TRBJ1-3; d_call: -; cdr3_nt: TGTGCCAGTAACAAGGACCGAGGGGACACCATATATTTT; cdr3_aa: CASNKDRGDTIYF
v_call: TRBV7-2; clone_size: many; j_call: TRBJ2-2; d_call: -; cdr3_nt: TGTGCCAGCAGCTTGAGTGCCCATGCCGGGGAGCTGTTTTTT; cdr3_aa: CASSLSAHAGELFF
v_call: TRBV5-1; clone_size: many; j_call: TRBJ2-7; d_call: -; cdr3_nt: TGCGCCAGCAGCTTGCAACAACACGAGCAGTACTTC; cdr3_aa: CASSLQQHEQYF
v_call: TRBV11-1; clone_size: -; j_call: TRBJ2-5; d_call: -; cdr3_nt: TGTGCCAGCAGTTCGGGACACAGAGAGACCCAGTACTTC; cdr3_aa: CASSSGHRETQYF
v_call: TRBV19; clone_size: -; j_call: TRBJ1-5; d_call: -; cdr3_nt: TGTGCCAGTAGTATGGGGCACATGGGCAATCAGCCCCAGCATTTT; cdr3_aa: CASSMGHMGNQPQHF
v_call: TRBV20-1; clone_size: many; j_call: TRBJ2-7; d_call: TRBD1; cdr3_nt: TGCAGTCCCAAGACAGGGGGTTTCAACGAGCAGTACTTC; cdr3_aa: CSPKTGGFNEQYF
v_call: TRBV3-1; clone_size: many; j_call: TRBJ2-7; d_call: TRBD1; cdr3_nt: TGTGCCAGCAGCCAAGGAGGGACAGGGCATCTGGAGCAGTACTTC; cdr3_aa: CASSQGGTGHLEQYF
v_call: TRBV5-6; clone_size: few; j_call: TRBJ2-7; d_call: TRBD1; cdr3_nt: TGTGCCAGCAGCTTTGGGACAGTGTACGAGCAGTACTTC; cdr3_aa: CASSFGTVYEQYF
v_call: TRBV7-9; clone_size: many; j_call: TRBJ2-7; d_call: -; cdr3_nt: TGTGCCAGCAGCTTAACGCCCTACGAGCAGTACTTC; cdr3_aa: CASSLTPYEQYF
v_call: TRBV20-1; clone_size: many; j_call: TRBJ2-1; d_call: -; cdr3_nt: TGCAGTGCTCCGGGACTCAGCTCCTACAATGAGCAGTTCTTC; cdr3_aa: CSAPGLSSYNEQFF
v_call: TRBV20-1; clone_size: -; j_call: TRBJ1-1; d_call: -; cdr3_nt: TGCAGGACAAACAGGGCCAGGAACACTGAAGCTTTCTTT; cdr3_aa: CRTNRARNTEAFF
v_call: TRBV12-3/TRBV12-4; clone_size: many; j_call: TRBJ1-4; d_call: -; cdr3_nt: TGTGCCAGCAGTTTGAGCAGGGGCAGGGGAAAACTGTTTTTT; cdr3_aa: CASSLSRGRGKLFF
v_call: TRBV7-2; clone_size: many; j_call: TRBJ2-7; d_call: -; cdr3_nt: TGTGCCAGCAGCTACAACTACGAGCAGTACTTC; cdr3_aa: CASSYNYEQYF
v_call: TRBV20-1; clone_size: many; j_call: TRBJ2-5; d_call: TRBD1; cdr3_nt: TGCAGTGCGATGACAGGGGGCGGAGAGACCCAGTACTTC; cdr3_aa: CSAMTGGGETQYF
v_call: TRBV20-1; clone_size: many; j_call: TRBJ2-3; d_call: TRBD1; cdr3_nt: TGCAGTGCTAGAGATTTTCAGGGGGCATATACGCAGTATTTT; cdr3_aa: CSARDFQGAYTQYF
v_call: TRBV10-1; clone_size: -; j_call: TRBJ1-1; d_call: -; cdr3_nt: TGCGCCGGCCGGGAAGGACAGTATTCCGCTGAAGCTTTCTTT; cdr3_aa: CAGREGQYSAEAFF